Listed below are T cell receptor beta chains from one sample, sequenced in a study of tumor-infiltrating lymphocytes in primary liver carcinoma. TCRdb re-analysed the multiplex PCR reads in MiXCR, keeping a single row per CDR3 protein. The sample contains over 250,000 distinct CDR3 sequences, 45% to 70% of which appear only once. The sequenced sample consisted of peripheral blood. These receptors were obtained from a woman between 25 and 40 years old with primary liver carcinoma and hepatitis B virus infection. Each CDR3 is given with its conserved first and last residue. The D gene is left open where the match is weak. Some rows mark clone size as missing; the rest say once, few, many or name a class of expanded clone.

j_gene | abundance | v_gene | d_gene | len | CDR3nt | CDR3aa
TRBJ1-1 | . | TRBV11-2 | . | 14 | TGTACCAGCAACTCCTCCAGACAGTACATTGAAGCTTTCTTT | CTSNSSRQYIEAFF
TRBJ2-6 | . | TRBV7-9 | . | 14 | TGTGCCAGCAGCTTGAGGTCTGGGGCCAACGTTATGACTTTC | CASSLRSGANVMTF
TRBJ2-3 | few | TRBV7-8 | TRBD2 | 17 | TGTGCCAGCAGCCGCGCGTCTGGCGGGAGGGGCGCAGATACGCAGTATTTT | CASSRASGGRGADTQYF
TRBJ2-3 | few | TRBV6-1 | TRBD1 | 12 | TGTGCCAGCAGTGAGGGACAGTTGGCGAGGTATTTT | CASSEGQLARYF
TRBJ2-7 | . | TRBV25-1 | . | 16 | TGTGCCAGCAGTGCCATAGACTCCGTAAATTTCTACGAGCAGTACTTC | CASSAIDSVNFYEQYF
TRBJ2-1 | many | TRBV12-3/TRBV12-4 | . | 14 | TGTGCCAGCAGTACCGGGACGGCGGACAATGAGCAGTTCTTC | CASSTGTADNEQFF
TRBJ2-2 | . | TRBV24-1 | TRBD1 | 18 | TGTGCCACCAGTGCCTCCCTCGGGACAGGGTGGGACACCGGGGAGCTGTTTTTT | CATSASLGTGWDTGELFF
TRBJ2-7 | . | TRBV11-2 | . | 16 | TGTGTCAGCAGCCACTTGTTCCGGGCCCCCATCTACGAGCAGAACTTC | CVSSHLFRAPIYEQNF
TRBJ2-1 | . | TRBV7-9 | . | 13 | TGTGCCAGCAGTTTCTCGGGCGGGAATGAGCAGTTCTTC | CASSFSGGNEQFF
TRBJ1-2 | . | TRBV29-1 | . | 12 | TGCGGCGTCCTCTGGGGTAATCGTGACTACACCTTC | CGVLWGNRDYTF
TRBJ1-1 | . | TRBV28 | TRBD1 | 15 | TGTGCCAGCAGTGCGACAGGGGTCCGGAACACTGAAGCTTTCTTT | CASSATGVRNTEAFF
TRBJ2-5 | . | TRBV12-3/TRBV12-4 | TRBD2 | 16 | TGTGCCAGCAGCTCCACTAGCGGGAGGGTGATGGAGACCCAGTACTTC | CASSSTSGRVMETQYF
TRBJ2-1 | . | TRBV14 | . | 14 | TGTGCCAGCAGCACCGGGTTTTCCTACAATGAGCAGTTCTTC | CASSTGFSYNEQFF
TRBJ2-1 | many | TRBV6-6 | . | 13 | TGTGCCAGCAGTTTCACCCTCTACAATGAGCAGTTCTTC | CASSFTLYNEQFF
TRBJ1-1 | . | TRBV5-8 | . | 14 | TGTGCCAGCAGCTTGGGCCATAAAAGGACTGAAGCTTTCTTT | CASSLGHKRTEAFF
TRBJ2-5 | many | TRBV29-1 | TRBD2 | 12 | TGCAGCGGGACTAGCGGGAGGGAGACCCAGTACTTC | CSGTSGRETQYF
TRBJ2-7 | . | TRBV28 | . | 16 | TGTGCCAGCAGGCCCGTTTCAGGGGCTGAGTCCTACGAGCAGTACTTC | CASRPVSGAESYEQYF
TRBJ1-4 | . | TRBV11-1 | . | 14 | TGTGCCAGCAGCCCCGACAGGAAGAGTGAAAAACTGTTTTTT | CASSPDRKSEKLFF
TRBJ2-7 | . | TRBV6-6 | . | 13 | TGCTCCAGCACGCCCAGTGGGTCCTACGAGCAGTACTTC | CSSTPSGSYEQYF
TRBJ2-7 | . | TRBV5-6 | . | 15 | TGTGCCAGCAGCTTGGGTTACGACCCCACCTACGAGCAGTACTTC | CASSLGYDPTYEQYF
TRBJ2-1 | . | TRBV6-2/TRBV6-3 | TRBD2 | 18 | TGTGCCAGCAGTTACCGAACAAGGACTAGCGGGGCGGACAATGAGCAGTTCTTC | CASSYRTRTSGADNEQFF
TRBJ1-4 | . | TRBV11-2 | . | 13 | TGTGCCAGCAGCCAGAGGGGCTCCGAAAAACTGTTTTTT | CASSQRGSEKLFF
TRBJ2-7 | few | TRBV5-4 | . | 15 | TGTGCCAGCAGCTTGGCCAGGGGACCCGCCGAGGAGCAGTACTTC | CASSLARGPAEEQYF
TRBJ2-7 | . | TRBV5-5 | TRBD1 | 14 | TGTGCCAGCAACTCGACAGGGACAAATCACGAGCAGTACTTC | CASNSTGTNHEQYF
TRBJ1-6 | . | TRBV14 | . | 16 | TGTGCCAGCAGCCAATGGACTGCCTTAGGCGCTTCACCCCTCCACTTT | CASSQWTALGASPLHF
TRBJ1-5 | many | TRBV4-2 | . | 15 | TGTGCCAGCAGCCAAGATTGGTCTAACAATCAGCCCCAGCATTTT | CASSQDWSNNQPQHF
TRBJ2-1 | . | TRBV24-1 | . | 16 | TGTGCCACCAGTGATGAACAGGGTGGTAAAGGGAATGAGCAGTTCTTC | CATSDEQGGKGNEQFF
TRBJ1-2 | . | TRBV6-5 | . | 14 | TGTGCCAGAAGCTCAGGGTCAGGCATCTATGGCTACACCTTC | CARSSGSGIYGYTF
TRBJ2-5 | many | TRBV10-3 | . | 14 | TGTGCCATCGGTCCCGGGACGCATGACGAGACCCAGTACTTC | CAIGPGTHDETQYF
TRBJ2-4 | . | TRBV4-1 | TRBD1 | 15 | TGCACCAGCAGCCAAAAGGACAGGGTGCAGGACATTCAGTACTTC | CTSSQKDRVQDIQYF
TRBJ2-5 | few | TRBV12-3/TRBV12-4 | TRBD1 | 14 | TGTGCCAGCAGTTTTACAGGGGTCCAAGAGACCCAGTACTTC | CASSFTGVQETQYF
TRBJ1-2 | . | TRBV29-1 | . | 13 | TGCAGCGTTGGTCCCGGGATTAACTATAGCTACACCTTC | CSVGPGINYSYTF
TRBJ2-1 | many | TRBV4-2 | TRBD2 | 15 | TGTGCCAGCAGCCAACCGGGAGGCTCCTACAATGAGCAGTTCTTC | CASSQPGGSYNEQFF
TRBJ2-2 | few | TRBV29-1 | . | 16 | TGCAGCGTCCTCATTAGGGGGGGCGCTGGGACCGGGGAGCTGTTTTTT | CSVLIRGGAGTGELFF
TRBJ1-3 | few | TRBV11-2 | . | 16 | TGTGCCAGCAGCTTAGATCTAAGGACAGCTGGAAACACCATATATTTT | CASSLDLRTAGNTIYF
TRBJ2-4 | many | TRBV4-3 | . | 14 | TGCGCCAGCAGCCAAAGTGTAGCCAAAAACATTCAGTACTTC | CASSQSVAKNIQYF
TRBJ2-3 | once | TRBV11-2 | TRBD2 | 16 | TGTGCCAGCAGCCCAACTAGCGGGAGGACGGCAGATATGCAGTATTTT | CASSPTSGRTADMQYF
TRBJ1-1 | . | TRBV19 | . | 18 | TGTGCCAGTAGTATAGGTTCATTGGGACTGCGATACAACACTGAAGCTTTCTTT | CASSIGSLGLRYNTEAFF
TRBJ2-5 | many | TRBV6-2/TRBV6-3 | . | 15 | TGTGCCAGCAGCCCCTGGGGGGCGGACCAAGAGACCCAGTACTTC | CASSPWGADQETQYF
TRBJ2-2 | few | TRBV29-1 | . | 14 | TGCAGCGTTGATGGGACCGCGAACACCGGGGAGCTGTTTTTT | CSVDGTANTGELFF
TRBJ2-2 | . | TRBV4-2 | . | 16 | TGTGCCAGCAGCCAGGTAGCGTGGGCGAACACCGGGGAGCTGTTTTTT | CASSQVAWANTGELFF
TRBJ1-5 | few | TRBV30 | . | 13 | TGTGCCTGGAGTAGGGATAGCAATCAGCCCCAGCATTTT | CAWSRDSNQPQHF
TRBJ1-1 | . | TRBV20-1 | . | 14 | TGCAGTGCTAGAGTGGGGGCACAGAACACTGAAGCTTTCTTT | CSARVGAQNTEAFF
TRBJ1-5 | few | TRBV12-3/TRBV12-4 | . | 15 | TGTGCCAGCAGTTTGACCGACGTCTGGAATCAGCCCCAGCATTTT | CASSLTDVWNQPQHF
TRBJ2-1 | . | TRBV9 | . | 14 | TGTGCCAGCAGCGTAGATGGCTCCTACAATGAGCAGTTCTTC | CASSVDGSYNEQFF
TRBJ2-5 | once | TRBV12-3/TRBV12-4 | . | 14 | TGTGCCAGCAGTTTAGGAGTGGGGGTGGGGACCCAGTACTTC | CASSLGVGVGTQYF
TRBJ2-1 | many | TRBV12-3/TRBV12-4 | . | 14 | TGTGCCAGCAGTTTAGGGAGGGCCTACAATGAGCAGTTCTTC | CASSLGRAYNEQFF
TRBJ2-5 | few | TRBV10-3 | . | 15 | TGTGCCATCCAACAGGGGTGGGGGGGCACGGAGACCCAGTACTTC | CAIQQGWGGTETQYF
TRBJ2-5 | many | TRBV4-3 | TRBD2 | 15 | TGCGCCAGCAGCCAAGGACTTCTAGCGGGAGAGACCCAGTACTTC | CASSQGLLAGETQYF
TRBJ2-1 | once | TRBV11-2 | . | 14 | TGTGCCAGCAGCCAAGAATTGGGGAAGAATGAGCAGTTCTTC | CASSQELGKNEQFF
TRBJ2-7 | . | TRBV5-6 | . | 12 | TGTACCAGCAGTTTGAGGGGTAACGAGCAGTACTTC | CTSSLRGNEQYF
TRBJ1-2 | . | TRBV28 | TRBD1 | 12 | TGTGCCGCTCAGGACAGGGCGTATGGCTACACCTTC | CAAQDRAYGYTF
TRBJ2-1 | few | TRBV12-3/TRBV12-4 | TRBD2 | 20 | TGTGCCAGCATGGGGGTCTCAGGGACTAGCGGGAGGGACTCCTACAATGAGCAGTTCTTC | CASMGVSGTSGRDSYNEQFF
TRBJ2-7 | . | TRBV7-9 | . | 13 | TGTGCCAGCAGCTTGATAGGCTCCTGCGATCAGTACTTC | CASSLIGSCDQYF
TRBJ2-1 | . | TRBV11-2 | TRBD1 | 16 | TGTGCCAGCAACTGGGCCCGGACAGGGGGATACAATGAGCAGTTATTC | CASNWARTGGYNEQLF
TRBJ2-5 | few | TRBV4-1 | . | 13 | TGCGCCAGCAGCCAATGGGTCGGAGAGACCCAGTACTTC | CASSQWVGETQYF
TRBJ2-7 | . | TRBV13 | . | 12 | TGTGCCAGCAGCTTAGAAGGTAACGAGCAGTACTTC | CASSLEGNEQYF
TRBJ2-3 | . | TRBV10-3 | . | 12 | TGTACCATCAGTCACGATAGCGATACGCAGTATTTT | CTISHDSDTQYF
TRBJ2-7 | . | TRBV14 | . | 13 | TGTGCCAGCAGCCAAGCGGGGTTCTACGAGCAGTACTTC | CASSQAGFYEQYF
TRBJ1-3 | many | TRBV11-3 | . | 16 | TGTGCCAGCAGCTTAGGTGGGGGGTCGACTGGAAACACCATATATTTT | CASSLGGGSTGNTIYF